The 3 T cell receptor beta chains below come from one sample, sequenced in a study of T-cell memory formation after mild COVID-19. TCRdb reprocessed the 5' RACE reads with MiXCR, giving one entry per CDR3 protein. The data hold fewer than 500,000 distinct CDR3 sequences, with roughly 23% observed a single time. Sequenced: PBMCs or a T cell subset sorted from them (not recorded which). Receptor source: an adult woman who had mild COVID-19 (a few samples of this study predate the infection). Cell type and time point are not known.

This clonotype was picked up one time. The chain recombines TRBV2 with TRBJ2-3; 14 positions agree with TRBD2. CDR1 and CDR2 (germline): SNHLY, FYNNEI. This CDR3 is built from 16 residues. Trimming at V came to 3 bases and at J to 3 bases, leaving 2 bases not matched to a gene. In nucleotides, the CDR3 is TGTGCCAGCAGTGATGGACTAGCGGGAGGAACAGATACGCAGTATTTT. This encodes CASSDGLAGGTDTQYF. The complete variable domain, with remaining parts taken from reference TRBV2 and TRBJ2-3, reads EPEVTQTPSHQVTQMGQEVILRCVPISNHLYFYWYRQILGQKVEFLVSFYNNEISEKSEIFDDQFSVERPDGSNFTLKIRSTKLEDSAMYFCASSDGLAGGTDTQYFGPGTRLTVL.

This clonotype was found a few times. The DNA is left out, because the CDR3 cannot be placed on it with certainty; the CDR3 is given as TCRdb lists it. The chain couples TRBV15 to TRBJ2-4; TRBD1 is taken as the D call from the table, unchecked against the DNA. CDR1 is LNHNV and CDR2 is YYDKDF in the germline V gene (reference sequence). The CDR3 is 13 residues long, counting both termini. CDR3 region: CATSFGEGNIQYF.

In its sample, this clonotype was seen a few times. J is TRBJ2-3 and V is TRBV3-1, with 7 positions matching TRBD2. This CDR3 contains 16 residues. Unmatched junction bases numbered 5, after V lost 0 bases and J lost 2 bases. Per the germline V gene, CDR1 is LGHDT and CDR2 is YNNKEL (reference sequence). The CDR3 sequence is CASSQEGTTNTDTQYF. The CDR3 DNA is TGTGCCAGCAGCCAAGAGGGGACTACCAACACAGATACGCAGTATTTT.